One sample yielded the 24 T cell receptor beta chains listed below, sequenced in a study of blood T cell repertoires in COVID-19. Libraries were prepared by immunoSEQ multiplex PCR; TCRdb keeps only in-frame clonotypes and omits some of them. Counted here are 140,000 to 150,000 clones, 65% to 90% occurring once; the ten biggest clones make up 10%. Sequencing was carried out using peripheral blood. Every receptor here comes from a man aged 60-69 years with active or convalescent COVID-19.

This clone showed up just once. This sequence joins TRBV18 and TRBJ2-1; 12 bases align to TRBD2. The J segment lost 0 bases and the V segment lost 4 bases, leaving 7 bases of the junction unmatched. The germline gives CDR1 KGHSH, CDR2 LQKENI. The CDR3 covers 18 residues. The CDR3 nucleotides are TGTGCCAGCTCACGACCGGGACTAGCGGGTTCCTCCTACAATGAGCAGTTCTTC. This encodes CASSRPGLAGSSYNEQFF.

V and J are TRBV7-2 and TRBJ2-3; tentative D call: TRBD2 (6 bases). The V and J ends lost 2 bases and 0 bases respectively, with 12 bases between them. This CDR3 is 16 amino acids long. Germline V lookup: CDR1 SGHTA, CDR2 FQGNSA. The CDR3 DNA sequence: TGTGCCAGCAGCTTACAGAAGAGCGGGAGCACAGATACGCAGTATTTT. Amino acid sequence: CASSLQKSGSTDTQYF.

The V gene is TRBV24-1, the J gene TRBJ2-2; 10 nucleotides align to TRBD2. CDR1 is KGHDR and CDR2 is SFDVKD in the germline V gene. This CDR3 has 15 residues. Losses at the gene ends were 9 bases for V and 7 bases for J; bases not matched to a gene: 10. This CDR3 is CATGPSGRGGGELFF. The CDR3 region has the DNA TGTGCCACCGGTCCTAGCGGGAGAGGTGGCGGGGAGCTGTTTTTT.

The rearrangement links TRBV18 to TRBJ2-6; D may be TRBD2 (6 bases). The CDR3 has 16 residues. The germline CDR1 and CDR2 sequences are KGHSH and LQKENI. With 6 bases removed from V and 1 base from J, the gap between germline ends came to 13 bases. The CDR3 region has the DNA TGTGCCAGCTCCCGAGGAGGGGCGTCTGGGGCCAACGTCCTGACTTTC. As protein: CASSRGGASGANVLTF.

This clone has a handful of counts. This chain links TRBV2 with TRBJ2-7; weak D call: TRBD2 (5 bases). V was cut by 6 bases and J by 2 bases, with 14 bases left in between. CDR1 is SNHLY, CDR2 FYNNEI, per germline. The CDR3 spans 14 residues. CDR3 amino acids: CASRIGEGPYEQYF. As DNA, the CDR3 is TGTGCCAGCAGGATTGGAGAGGGTCCCTACGAGCAGTACTTC.

This clone was detected a few times. V usage is TRBV29-1 and J usage is TRBJ1-2; D may be TRBD1 (5 bases). Trimming removed 4 bases from V and 4 bases from J, with 10 bases in between. The CDR3 runs 12 residues. The germline gives CDR1 SQVTM, CDR2 ANQGSEA. CDR3 DNA sequence: TGCAGCGTTGCCCACGGGGGCTATGGCTACACCTTC. It specifies CSVAHGGYGYTF.

In nucleotides, the CDR3 is TGTGCCAGTAGTAGGTGGCAGGGCGACGGCGAGCAGTACTTC. Its protein is CASSRWQGDGEQYF. The chain carries TRBV19 and TRBJ2-7; the D gene is possibly TRBD1 (5 bases). Germline loops: CDR1 LNHDA, CDR2 SQIVND (reference sequence). The CDR3 spans 14 residues. V was cut by 4 bases and J by 6 bases, with 16 bases left in between.

The V gene is TRBV24-1, the J gene TRBJ1-1, with TRBD1 identical over 7 bases. With 2 bases clipped from V and 7 bases from J, the junction kept 9 bases outside the gene matches. CDR3 length: 15 residues. The germline V gene encodes CDR1 KGHDR and CDR2 SFDVKD. The CDR3 here is CATSDYKQGFVEAFF. DNA for the CDR3: TGTGCCACCAGTGATTATAAACAGGGGTTCGTTGAAGCTTTCTTT.

This chain connects TRBV10-3 to TRBJ2-2; weak D call: TRBD2 (7 bases). Trimming took off 0 bases at V and 10 bases at J, with 9 bases between the two ends. This CDR3 has 13 amino acids. Per the germline V gene, CDR1 is ENHRY and CDR2 is SYGVKD. The CDR3 DNA reads TGTGCCATCAGTGAGTCCGCGGGGGCGGAGCTGTTTTTT. Protein: CAISESAGAELFF.

The V call is TRBV7-2, the J call TRBJ1-1; tentative D call: TRBD1 (5 bases). V was trimmed by 1 base and J by 0 bases, leaving 9 bases between them. The CDR3 is 15 residues long. Germline CDR1 is SGHTA and CDR2 is FQGNSA. The CDR3 DNA follows: TGTGCCAGCAGCTTAGGTTGGGGGGTGAACACTGAAGCTTTCTTT. It is translated as CASSLGWGVNTEAFF.

The gene calls are TRBV19 and TRBJ1-2, with 8 bases lining up with TRBD1. This CDR3 region has 16 residues. J lost 3 bases, V lost 5 bases, and 11 bases had no gene match. Germline CDR1 is LNHDA and CDR2 is SQIVND (reference sequence). CDR3 sequence reads: CASSDSGGGIDYGYTF. The CDR3 coding sequence is TGTGCCAGTAGTGACTCAGGGGGCGGGATCGACTATGGCTACACCTTC.

CDR3 nucleotide sequence: TGTGCCAGCAGCCGTATGGACAGGATCGGAACTGAAGCTTTCTTT. As protein: CASSRMDRIGTEAFF. V and J are TRBV28 and TRBJ1-1; TRBD1 matches 7 bases. The CDR3 runs to 15 residues. Losses at the gene ends were 6 bases for V and 5 bases for J; bases not matched to a gene: 12. Per germline, CDR1 MDHEN and CDR2 SYDVKM.

CDR3 bases: TGTGCCAGCAGTGAAGGGACAGGGGATTACGAGCAGTACGTC. The encoded protein is CASSEGTGDYEQYV. The chain recombines TRBV6-1 with TRBJ2-7; TRBD1 matches at 9 bases. V lost 1 base, J lost 4 bases, and 2 bases stayed unmatched. Germline CDR1 is MNHNS and CDR2 is SASEGT. The length of the CDR3 is 14 residues.

The chain couples TRBV11-3 to TRBJ2-1, with TRBD2 identical over 12 bases. The CDR3 totals 15 residues. V shed 3 bases, J shed 9 bases, and the junction held 6 bases outside the gene matches. The germline V gene has CDR1 SGHNT and CDR2 YENEEA. The CDR3 coding sequence is TGTGCCAGCAGCTTGACTAGCGGGAGTCAGGGTGAGCAGTTCTTC. Protein: CASSLTSGSQGEQFF.

This chain connects TRBV5-6 to TRBJ1-2, with a weak D call TRBD1 (5 bases). V lost 4 bases, J lost 2 bases, and 15 bases lay in between. Germline V gene sequence: CDR1 SGHDT, CDR2 YYEEEE. The CDR3 extends over 15 amino acids. The CDR3 DNA is TGTGCCAGCAGCCCTTGGACAAACACAAACTATGGCTACACCTTC. Its translation: CASSPWTNTNYGYTF.

The table lists this clone with a count of one. The chain joins TRBV5-8 to TRBJ1-2; 7 bases map to TRBD1. Germline trimming cut 6 bases from V and 2 bases from J; bases unmatched to any gene: 7. The CDR3 is 14 amino acids. CDR1 is SGHTS, CDR2 YDEGEE, per germline. In nucleotides, the CDR3 is TGTGCCAGCACCCGACAGGGACCCAACTATGGCTACACCTTC. Its translation is CASTRQGPNYGYTF. Combining the CDR3 with reference TRBV5-8 and TRBJ1-2 gives the whole variable domain EAGVTQSPTHLIKTRGQQATLRCSPISGHTSVYWYQQALGLGLQFLLWYDEGEERNRGNFPPRFSGRQFPNYSSELNVNALELEDSALYLCASTRQGPNYGYTFGSGTRLTVV.

The chain joins TRBV29-1 to TRBJ2-5; D is unresolved. CDR1 and CDR2 from the germline V gene are SQVTM and ANQGSEA. Trimming removed 4 bases from V and 4 bases from J, with 10 bases in between. CDR3 size: 12 residues. CDR3: CSVGPSIETQYF. The CDR3 DNA sequence: TGCAGCGTTGGCCCTAGTATAGAGACCCAGTACTTC.

This clone was detected ten times or more. This chain uses TRBV2 with TRBJ2-1; no clear D. Trimming took off 8 bases at V and 10 bases at J, with 12 bases between the two ends. This CDR3 contains 11 residues. Germline V gene data show CDR1 as SNHLY and CDR2 as FYNNEI. The CDR3 spells CASGERREQFF. Written as DNA, the CDR3 is TGTGCCAGCGGAGAGAGACGGGAGCAGTTCTTC. The complete variable domain, with remaining parts taken from reference TRBV2 and TRBJ2-1, reads EPEVTQTPSHQVTQMGQEVILRCVPISNHLYFYWYRQILGQKVEFLVSFYNNEISEKSEIFDDQFSVERPDGSNFTLKIRSTKLEDSAMYFCASGERREQFFGPGTRLTVL.

This chain uses TRBV7-2 with TRBJ2-2, with 11 positions matching TRBD2. V was pared by 5 bases and J by 7 bases, with 6 bases of the junction left unmatched. This CDR3 has 15 amino acids. CDR1 SGHTA and CDR2 FQGNSA come from the germline V gene. The CDR3 DNA reads as TGTGCCAGCAGCCCTGTCCTAGCGGGAGGCGGGGAGCTGTTTTTT. This translates into CASSPVLAGGGELFF.

The rearrangement links TRBV3-1 (or the pseudogene TRBV3-2) to TRBJ1-2; no definite D call. This CDR3 contains 15 residues. Germline V lookup: CDR1 LGHDT, CDR2 YNNKEL (reference sequence). V was cut by 2 bases and J by 6 bases, with 16 bases left in between. The DNA of the CDR3 is TGTGCCAGCAGCCAACACTCCGGGAAACTAAATGGCTACACCTTC. This codes for CASSQHSGKLNGYTF.

The rearrangement uses TRBV27 and TRBJ1-1, with 7 bases fitting TRBD1. Germline V gene lookup returns CDR1 MNHEY and CDR2 SMNVEV (reference sequence). V shed 6 bases, J shed 4 bases, and the junction held 14 bases outside the gene matches. The length of the CDR3 is 16 residues. This chain's CDR3 is CASSTGAALGSTEAFF. DNA of the CDR3: TGTGCCAGCAGCACAGGGGCCGCGTTGGGGAGCACTGAAGCTTTCTTT.

The chain joins TRBV5-1 to TRBJ2-2; D possibly corresponds to TRBD1 (6 bases). The CDR3 is 16 residues long. Germline assignment: CDR1 SGHRS and CDR2 YFSETQ. V shed 1 base and J shed 1 base, with 11 bases lying between them. CDR3 sequence reads: CASSLNTGQNTGELFF. CDR3 nucleotide sequence: TGCGCCAGCAGCTTGAATACGGGACAGAACACCGGGGAGCTGTTTTTT.

The V gene is TRBV5-6, the J gene TRBJ2-1; 8 bases align to TRBD2. Germline V gene lookup returns CDR1 SGHDT and CDR2 YYEEEE. V was pared by 4 bases and J by 2 bases, with 8 bases of the junction left unmatched. CDR3 length: 16 amino acids. The CDR3 DNA reads TGTGCCAGCAGCACCAAAGCGGGAGAGACCTACAATGAGCAGTTCTTC. Residues: CASSTKAGETYNEQFF.

This rearrangement joins TRBV5-6 to TRBJ1-2, with 7 bases identical to TRBD1. This CDR3 is built from 13 residues. V lost 2 bases, J lost 5 bases, and 3 bases stayed unmatched. Germline V gene sequence: CDR1 SGHDT, CDR2 YYEEEE. The CDR3 protein is CASSLTGAYGYTF. The CDR3 nucleotides are TGTGCCAGCAGCTTAACAGGGGCGTATGGCTACACCTTC.